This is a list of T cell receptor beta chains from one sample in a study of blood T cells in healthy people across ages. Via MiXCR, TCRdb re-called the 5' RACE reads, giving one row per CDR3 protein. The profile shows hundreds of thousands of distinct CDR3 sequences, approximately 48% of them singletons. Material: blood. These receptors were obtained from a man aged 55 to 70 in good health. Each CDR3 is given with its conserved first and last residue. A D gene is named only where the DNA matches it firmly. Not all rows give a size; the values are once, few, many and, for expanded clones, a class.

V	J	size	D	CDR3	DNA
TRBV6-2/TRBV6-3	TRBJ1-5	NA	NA	CASSYRTDRISNQPQHF	TGTGCCAGCAGTTACCGGACAGATCGGATTAGCAATCAGCCCCAGCATTTT
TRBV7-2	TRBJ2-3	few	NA	CASSLLETFRADTQYF	TGTGCCAGCAGCCTCCTCGAGACATTTAGGGCAGATACGCAGTATTTT
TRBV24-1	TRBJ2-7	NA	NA	CATKVGPSTSTYEQYF	TGTGCCACCAAGGTCGGACCGTCGACTAGTACCTACGAGCAGTACTTC
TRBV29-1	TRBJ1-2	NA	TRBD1	CSVGTGGGLGYTF	TGCAGCGTTGGGACAGGGGGCGGACTCGGCTACACCTTC
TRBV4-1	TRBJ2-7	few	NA	CASSQFTGVIPYEQYF	TGCGCCAGCAGCCAATTTACAGGCGTCATCCCCTACGAGCAGTACTTC
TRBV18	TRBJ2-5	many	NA	CASSPGETQYF	TGTGCCAGCAGCCCCGGGGAGACCCAGTACTTC
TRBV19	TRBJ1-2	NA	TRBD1	CASRPQGVRGYTF	TGTGCCAGTAGGCCACAGGGGGTCCGTGGCTACACCTTC
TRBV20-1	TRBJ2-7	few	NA	CSAVRFRGQSYEQYF	TGCAGTGCGGTAAGGTTTAGGGGTCAGAGCTACGAGCAGTACTTC
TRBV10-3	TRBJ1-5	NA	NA	CAISEEGMGYQPQHF	TGTGCCATCAGTGAAGAGGGTATGGGGTATCAGCCCCAGCATTTT
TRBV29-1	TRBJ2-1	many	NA	CSGGISYNEQFF	TGCAGCGGGGGGATCTCCTACAATGAGCAGTTCTTC
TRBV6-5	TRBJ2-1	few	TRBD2	CATQGAGGLDEQFF	TGTGCCACCCAAGGGGCGGGGGGGCTTGATGAGCAGTTCTTC
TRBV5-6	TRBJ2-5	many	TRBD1	CASSRFFGTEQETQYF	TGTGCCAGCAGCCGATTCTTCGGGACAGAACAAGAGACCCAGTACTTC
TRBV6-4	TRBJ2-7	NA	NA	CASSESGVGGEQYF	TGTGCCAGCAGTGAATCCGGGGTAGGTGGTGAGCAGTACTTC
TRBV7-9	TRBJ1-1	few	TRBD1	CASSSGQQNTEAFF	TGTGCCAGCAGCTCGGGACAGCAAAACACTGAAGCTTTCTTT
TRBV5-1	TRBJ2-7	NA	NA	CASSQGRLGEQYF	TGCGCCAGCAGCCAGGGTCGCCTCGGCGAGCAGTACTTC
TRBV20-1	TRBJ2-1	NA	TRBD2	CSAPGRLAYNEQFF	TGCAGTGCCCCCGGGAGGCTAGCCTACAATGAGCAGTTCTTC
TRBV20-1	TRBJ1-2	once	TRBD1	CSARDPGQGDAYGYTF	TGCAGTGCTAGAGATCCCGGACAGGGGGATGCCTATGGCTACACCTTC
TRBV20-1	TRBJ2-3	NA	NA	CSARHTEPTDTQYF	TGCAGTGCTAGACACACGGAACCCACAGATACGCAGTATTTT
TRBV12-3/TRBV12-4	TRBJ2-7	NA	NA	CASSLGAGQYEQYF	TGTGCCAGCAGTTTGGGGGCAGGGCAATACGAGCAGTACTTC
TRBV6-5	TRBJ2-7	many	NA	CASSSRTDYEQYF	TGTGCCAGCAGTTCTCGGACAGACTACGAGCAGTACTTC
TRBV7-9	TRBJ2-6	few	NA	CASSLRRGATGANVLTF	TGTGCCAGCAGCTTACGTCGGGGCGCGACTGGGGCCAACGTCCTGACTTTC
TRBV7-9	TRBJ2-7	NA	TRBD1	CAGSSGTGISYEQYF	TGTGCCGGCAGCTCTGGGACAGGAATCTCCTACGAGCAGTACTTC
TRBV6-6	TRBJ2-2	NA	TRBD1	CASSYLGQGNTGELFF	TGTGCCAGCAGTTACTTGGGACAGGGGAACACCGGGGAGCTGTTTTTT
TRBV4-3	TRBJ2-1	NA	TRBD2	CASSQDNSGGRVNEQFF	TGCGCCAGCAGCCAAGATAACAGCGGGGGAAGGGTCAATGAGCAGTTCTTC